This is a list of T cell receptor beta chains from one sample in a study of blood T cell repertoires in COVID-19. Here immunoSEQ multiplex PCR was the method, and the copy in TCRdb shows in-frame clones only, minus some. The table shows tens of thousands of clones, with 80% to 90% occurring only once. The material sequenced was peripheral blood. These TCRs come from a woman aged 55-69 years with COVID-19, enrolled during active disease. The CDR3 runs from the conserved cysteine through the conserved F or W. A D gene is named only where the DNA matches it firmly. The size entry is marked missing in some rows and otherwise reads once, few, many or a size class.

TGTGCCAGCAGTGACTCGGGGAGCACTGAAGCTTTCTTT CASSDSGSTEAFF - TRBJ1-1 - TRBV6-4
TGTGCCTGGACGACACTAGCGGGAGGCGCTGATACGCAGTATTTT CAWTTLAGGADTQYF TRBD2 TRBJ2-3 once TRBV30
TGTGCCTGGAGTGGGCAGGGGTTGAGCTATGGCTACACCTTC CAWSGQGLSYGYTF - TRBJ1-2 - TRBV30
TGTGCCAGCAGCGGTTCCTCTTCAGGGGGCAGTTACAATGAGCAGTTCTTC CASSGSSSGGSYNEQFF TRBD1 TRBJ2-1 - TRBV2
TGTGCCAGCACCCCGAGCAGGGGAGACGAGCAGTACTTC CASTPSRGDEQYF - TRBJ2-7 - TRBV12-3/TRBV12-4
TGTGCCAGCAGCTTGGGGGGGTACTCTGGCTACACCTTC CASSLGGYSGYTF - TRBJ1-2 - TRBV11-2
TGTGCCAGCTCACCACGTCGCCAGGGGACCCAGCTCCGTGAAGCTTTCTTT CASSPRRQGTQLREAFF - TRBJ1-1 - TRBV18
TGTGCCAGCATCAAGGAGGGGTCGGCTGAAGCTTTCTTT CASIKEGSAEAFF - TRBJ1-1 - TRBV7-9
TGCGCCAGCAGCTTGGCTAGCGGGGCAAGCAATGAGCAGTTCTTC CASSLASGASNEQFF TRBD2 TRBJ2-1 - TRBV5-1
TGCGCCAGCAGCCAAGCGGTGGGGGACAGGGGTTCTGGGGCCAACGTCCTGACTTTC CASSQAVGDRGSGANVLTF TRBD1 TRBJ2-6 - TRBV4-3
TGTGCCAGTTTGAGCTCAGACAGGACAGGGGGCTACACCTTC CASLSSDRTGGYTF TRBD1 TRBJ1-2 - TRBV19
TGTGCCACCAGTGAGGCCGGGTACAGGTCAAAGCAGTACTTC CATSEAGYRSKQYF - TRBJ2-7 - TRBV24-1
TGTGCCAGCAGCCCCAGCGGGAGGGCCGACGAGCAGTACTTC CASSPSGRADEQYF TRBD2 TRBJ2-7 - TRBV9
TGCGCCAGCAGTGAACTGACTAACTATGGCTACACCTTC CASSELTNYGYTF - TRBJ1-2 - TRBV10-2
TGTGCCAGCAGCCTGGGGCCCGGGACAGGGGGTTTTGATTCACCCCTCCACTTT CASSLGPGTGGFDSPLHF TRBD1 TRBJ1-6 - TRBV5-4
TGTGCCAGCAGCCCGGCGACTAGCGGATTCTCCTACGAGCAGTACTTC CASSPATSGFSYEQYF TRBD2 TRBJ2-7 - TRBV6-6
TGCGCCAGCAGCCAAGATCCGCTAGCGGGTCTGCTGCCTTACGAGCAGTACTTC CASSQDPLAGLLPYEQYF TRBD2 TRBJ2-7 - TRBV4-1
TGTGCCAGCAGTTTGGCTGCCCAGGGGACTGAAGCTTTCTTT CASSLAAQGTEAFF - TRBJ1-1 - TRBV28